This T cell receptor beta chain came from a study of control samples from healthy donors and cancer patients. Libraries were prepared by immunoSEQ multiplex PCR; TCRdb keeps only in-frame clonotypes and omits some of them. The sample gives about 170,000 clones, about 94% of which show up once; over 4% is in the top ten. CDR1 is LGHDT and CDR2 is YNNKEL in the germline V gene (reference sequence). The ends were cut back, 1 base at V and 2 bases at J, with 9 bases in the middle. The CDR3 has 14 amino acids. The TCR was taken from a woman aged 55-69 years in good health. The V call is TRBV3-1 (or the pseudogene TRBV3-2), the J call TRBJ2-7; TRBD2 is a possible D gene (6 bases). The sequenced material came from blood. Here the CDR3 reads CASSQARGTYEQYF. The CDR3 region has the DNA TGTGCCAGCAGCCAAGCCCGGGGGACCTACGAGCAGTACTTC.